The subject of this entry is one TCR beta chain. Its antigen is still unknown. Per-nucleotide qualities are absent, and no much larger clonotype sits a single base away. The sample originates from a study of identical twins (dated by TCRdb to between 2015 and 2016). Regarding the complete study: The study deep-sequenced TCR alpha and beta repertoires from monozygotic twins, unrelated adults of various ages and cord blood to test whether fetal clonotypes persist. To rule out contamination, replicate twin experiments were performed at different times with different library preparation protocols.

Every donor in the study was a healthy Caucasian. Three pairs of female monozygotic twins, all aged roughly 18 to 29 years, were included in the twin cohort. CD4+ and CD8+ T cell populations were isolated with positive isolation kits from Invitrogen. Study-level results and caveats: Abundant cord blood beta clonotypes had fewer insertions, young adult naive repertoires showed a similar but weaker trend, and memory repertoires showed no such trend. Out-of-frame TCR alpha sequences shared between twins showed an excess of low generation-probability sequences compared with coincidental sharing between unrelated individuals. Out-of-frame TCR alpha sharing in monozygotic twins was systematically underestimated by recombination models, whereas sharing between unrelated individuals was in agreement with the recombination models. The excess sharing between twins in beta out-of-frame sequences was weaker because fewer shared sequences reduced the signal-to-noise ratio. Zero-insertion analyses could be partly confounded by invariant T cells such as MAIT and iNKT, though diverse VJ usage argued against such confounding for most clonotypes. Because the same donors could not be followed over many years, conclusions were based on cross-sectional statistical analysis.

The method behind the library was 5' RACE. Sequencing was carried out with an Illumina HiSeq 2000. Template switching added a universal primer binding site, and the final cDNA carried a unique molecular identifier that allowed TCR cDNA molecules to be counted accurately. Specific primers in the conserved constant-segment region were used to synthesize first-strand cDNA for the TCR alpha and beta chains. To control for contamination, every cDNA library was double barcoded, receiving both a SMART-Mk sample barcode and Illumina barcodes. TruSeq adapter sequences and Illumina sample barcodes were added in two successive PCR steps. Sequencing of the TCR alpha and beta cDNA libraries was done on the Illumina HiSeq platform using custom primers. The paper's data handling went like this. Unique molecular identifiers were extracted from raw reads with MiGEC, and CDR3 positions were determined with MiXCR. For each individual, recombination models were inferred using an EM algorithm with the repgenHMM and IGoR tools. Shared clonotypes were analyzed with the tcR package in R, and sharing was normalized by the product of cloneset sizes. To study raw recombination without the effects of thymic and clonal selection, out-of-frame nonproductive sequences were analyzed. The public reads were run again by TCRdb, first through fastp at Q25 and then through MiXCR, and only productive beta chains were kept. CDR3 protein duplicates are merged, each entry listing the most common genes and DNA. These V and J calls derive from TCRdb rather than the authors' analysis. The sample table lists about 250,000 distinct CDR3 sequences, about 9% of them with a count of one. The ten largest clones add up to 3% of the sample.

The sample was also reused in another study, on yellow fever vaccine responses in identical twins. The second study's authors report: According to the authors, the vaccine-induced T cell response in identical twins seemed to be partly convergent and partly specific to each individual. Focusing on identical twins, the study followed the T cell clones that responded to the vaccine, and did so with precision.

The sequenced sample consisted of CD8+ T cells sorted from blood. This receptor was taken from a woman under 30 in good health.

The sequenced DNA is TGTGCCAGCAAGGACGGAGCCTCGGTGGAGCAGTACTTC. This codes for CASKDGASVEQYF. Rearrangement joined TRBV27 to TRBJ2-7; no D gene can be assigned with confidence. V and J are truncated by 7 bases and 7 bases respectively, leaving an intervening sequence of 17 bases. There are 13 amino acids in the CDR3, from cysteine to phenylalanine inclusive. Of the read, only the CDR3 DNA is kept; its 39 bases are in frame from base 1. As encoded in the germline V gene (reference sequence), CDR1 is MNHEY while CDR2 is SMNVEV.